The rows below give T cell receptor beta chains drawn from one sample of a study of multiple sclerosis patients with progressive multifocal leukoencephalopathy. Generated by immunoSEQ multiplex PCR, the TCRdb table keeps only in-frame clones and is missing some. The sample carries 20,000 to 30,000 clones, 75% to 95% recorded once. The sequenced sample was PBMCs, obtained from a patient treated with natalizumab. The receptors derive from a man aged 25 to 45 with multiple sclerosis. CDR3s include the opening cysteine and the closing phenylalanine or tryptophan. The D gene is left open where the match is weak. Clone size is shown for a subset of rows, as once, few, many or a class of expanded clone.

v_gene,abundance,j_gene,d_gene,CDR3aa,CDR3nt
TRBV4-2,NA,TRBJ2-1,TRBD2,CASSQEYLAGVHEQFF,TGTGCCAGCAGCCAAGAATACCTAGCGGGAGTCCATGAGCAGTTCTTC
TRBV5-8,NA,TRBJ1-1,TRBD1,CASSSGTGGFGTEAFF,TGTGCCAGCAGCTCGGGAACAGGGGGATTTGGGACTGAAGCTTTCTTT
TRBV21-1,once,TRBJ2-3,NA,CASSKAGLAGDTDTQYF,TGTGCCAGCAGCAAAGCCGGGCTAGCGGGAGACACAGATACGCAGTATTTT
TRBV29-1,NA,TRBJ2-1,NA,CSVDGGAGAYNEQFF,TGCAGCGTTGATGGCGGGGCAGGGGCCTACAATGAGCAGTTCTTC
TRBV6-6,NA,TRBJ2-1,TRBD2,CASTLSGRTYNEQFF,TGTGCCAGCACTCTTAGCGGGAGGACCTACAATGAGCAGTTCTTC
TRBV30,once,TRBJ1-2,NA,CAWSPGDAGGYTF,TGTGCCTGGAGTCCAGGGGACGCTGGGGGCTACACCTTC
TRBV9,NA,TRBJ2-1,NA,CASSVGIAKYVEQFF,TGTGCCAGCAGCGTAGGGATAGCTAAGTACGTTGAGCAGTTCTTC
TRBV5-4,NA,TRBJ2-7,TRBD1,CASSPTGGSAYEQYF,TGTGCCAGCAGCCCGACAGGGGGCAGCGCCTACGAGCAGTACTTC
TRBV7-2,NA,TRBJ2-6,NA,CASTPRGVSGANVLTF,TGTGCCAGCACCCCCCGAGGGGTCTCTGGGGCCAACGTCCTGACTTTC
TRBV4-3,NA,TRBJ2-7,TRBD2,CASSLTSGRAGEQYF,TGCGCCAGCAGCCTAACTAGCGGGAGGGCGGGCGAGCAGTACTTC
TRBV5-1,NA,TRBJ2-3,TRBD2,CASSLRPPGLGSTDTQYF,TGCGCCAGCAGCTTGAGACCGCCGGGACTAGGGAGCACAGATACGCAGTATTTT
TRBV2,NA,TRBJ2-7,NA,CASSLDSSYEQYF,TGTGCCAGCAGCTTGGACAGCTCCTACGAGCAGTACTTC
TRBV5-5,NA,TRBJ2-5,NA,CASSSFAGRQETQYF,TGTGCCAGCAGCTCCTTTGCAGGTAGACAAGAGACCCAGTACTTC
TRBV7-9,NA,TRBJ2-1,TRBD1,CASSSSGTGWLDEQFF,TGTGCCAGCAGTTCGTCCGGGACAGGGTGGTTGGATGAGCAGTTCTTC
TRBV11-2,NA,TRBJ2-6,NA,CASSPPGRAGANVLTF,TGTGCCAGCAGCCCCCCCGGCAGGGCTGGGGCCAACGTCCTGACTTTC
TRBV9,NA,TRBJ1-2,NA,CASSVVRGYGYTF,TGTGCCAGCAGCGTAGTGCGGGGCTATGGCTACACCTTC
TRBV25-1,NA,TRBJ2-5,TRBD1,CASSESGTGQETQYF,TGTGCCAGCAGTGAATCCGGGACAGGGCAAGAGACCCAGTACTTC
TRBV20-1,NA,TRBJ1-1,NA,CSAIRDNKAFF,TGCAGTGCTATCCGGGACAATAAAGCTTTCTTT
TRBV19,NA,TRBJ1-1,NA,CASSTLWGMNTEAFF,TGTGCCAGTAGTACCCTCTGGGGGATGAACACTGAAGCTTTCTTT
TRBV27,few,TRBJ2-1,NA,CASSPGSSYNEQFF,TGTGCCAGCAGTCCGGGTAGCTCCTACAATGAGCAGTTCTTC
TRBV6-5,NA,TRBJ2-2,NA,CASSYSAYTGELFF,TGTGCCAGCAGTTACTCAGCCTACACCGGGGAGCTGTTTTTT
TRBV27,few,TRBJ1-5,NA,CASSLRGGNQPQHF,TGTGCCAGCAGTTTAAGAGGGGGGAATCAGCCCCAGCATTTT
TRBV4-3,NA,TRBJ2-7,TRBD1,CASSQDRGRTGGYEQYF,TGCGCCAGCAGCCAAGATAGGGGTAGGACAGGGGGGTACGAGCAGTACTTC
TRBV9,NA,TRBJ2-2,NA,CASRTSGGTGELFF,TGTGCCAGCAGAACCAGCGGCGGAACCGGGGAGCTGTTTTTT
TRBV6-6,NA,TRBJ2-7,TRBD2,CASTKLAGGTYEQYF,TGTGCCAGCACCAAACTAGCGGGAGGGACCTACGAGCAGTACTTC
TRBV6-5,NA,TRBJ1-4,TRBD1,CASSYGTVNEKLFF,TGTGCCAGCAGCTACGGGACAGTTAATGAAAAACTGTTTTTT
TRBV6-4,NA,TRBJ1-1,NA,CASRQLGATEAFF,TGTGCCAGCCGACAACTGGGGGCCACTGAAGCTTTCTTT
TRBV11-2,NA,TRBJ2-2,TRBD2,CASSLKAGGTGELFF,TGTGCCAGCAGCTTAAAAGCGGGAGGCACCGGGGAGCTGTTTTTT
TRBV30,NA,TRBJ2-2,NA,CAWSPKSQPGTGELFF,TGTGCCTGGTCCCCCAAGTCTCAGCCGGGGACCGGGGAGCTGTTTTTT
TRBV5-4,NA,TRBJ2-7,TRBD2,CASSPGLAGWITSEQYF,TGTGCCAGCAGCCCTGGACTAGCGGGATGGATAACGTCCGAGCAGTACTTC
TRBV10-3,few,TRBJ1-3,NA,CAISESGTGNTIYF,TGTGCCATCAGTGAGTCGGGTACTGGAAACACCATATATTTT
TRBV4-2,NA,TRBJ2-3,NA,CASSPDERANTDTQYF,TGTGCCAGCAGCCCCGATGAGCGGGCAAACACAGATACGCAGTATTTT
TRBV7-9,NA,TRBJ1-5,TRBD1,CASSSTGGHQPQHF,TGTGCCAGCAGTTCAACAGGGGGACATCAGCCCCAGCATTTT
TRBV30,NA,TRBJ1-1,NA,CAWSLGREPFF,TGTGCCTGGAGTTTGGGACGCGAACCTTTCTTT
TRBV5-6,NA,TRBJ2-6,NA,CASSLGRQQGAAGANVLTF,TGTGCCAGCAGCTTGGGACGGCAACAGGGAGCGGCTGGGGCCAACGTCCTGACTTTC
TRBV11-2,NA,TRBJ1-3,NA,CASSPWGGPISGNTIYF,TGTGCCAGCAGCCCCTGGGGGGGACCCATCTCTGGAAACACCATATATTTT
TRBV25-1,NA,TRBJ1-2,NA,CASSESGYYGYTF,TGTGCCAGCAGTGAATCAGGGTACTATGGCTACACCTTC
TRBV11-1,NA,TRBJ2-1,NA,CASSLSGEVYQFF,TGTGCCAGCAGCTTAAGCGGAGAGGTATACCAGTTCTTC
TRBV19,NA,TRBJ1-1,NA,CASSIGGSMNTEAFF,TGTGCCAGTAGTATTGGGGGATCCATGAACACTGAAGCTTTCTTT
TRBV5-1,NA,TRBJ2-2,TRBD2,CASSVAPLAGGPTGELFF,TGCGCCAGCAGCGTGGCCCCACTAGCGGGAGGGCCCACCGGGGAGCTGTTTTTT
TRBV9,NA,TRBJ2-3,NA,CASSHYTDTQYF,TGTGCCAGCAGCCATTACACAGATACGCAGTATTTT
TRBV6-4,NA,TRBJ2-7,TRBD2,CARGSSGPSRYF,TGTGCCAGAGGGAGTAGCGGGCCATCCAGGTACTTC
TRBV11-3,NA,TRBJ2-1,TRBD2,CASSPTGAGVRNEQFF,TGTGCCAGCAGCCCTACCGGGGCGGGAGTACGCAATGAGCAGTTCTTC
TRBV27,NA,TRBJ2-1,TRBD2,CASSPGTSGRPYNEQFF,TGTGCCAGCAGTCCCGGGACTAGCGGGAGACCTTACAATGAGCAGTTCTTC
TRBV5-1,NA,TRBJ2-7,TRBD1,CASSYGTGISYEQYF,TGCGCCAGCAGCTACGGGACAGGGATTTCCTACGAGCAGTACTTC
TRBV9,NA,TRBJ1-5,NA,CASSPSGAQPQHF,TGTGCCAGCAGCCCCTCAGGCGCTCAGCCCCAGCATTTT
TRBV4-3,once,TRBJ2-7,TRBD2,CASSQDRAGGGEQYF,TGCGCCAGCAGCCAAGATCGTGCGGGAGGGGGCGAGCAGTACTTC
TRBV11-2,NA,TRBJ1-1,NA,CASSRDTEAFF,TGTGCCAGCAGCAGGGACACTGAAGCTTTCTTT
TRBV5-1,NA,TRBJ2-1,TRBD2,CASSLGGTDSYNEQFF,TGCGCTAGCAGCTTGGGGGGGACGGACTCCTACAATGAGCAGTTCTTC
TRBV27,NA,TRBJ2-2,NA,CASSSVLRGTGELFF,TGTGCCAGCAGTTCGGTGCTTAGGGGCACCGGGGAGCTGTTTTTT
TRBV13,NA,TRBJ1-1,TRBD1,CASSFATGGARDTEAFF,TGTGCCAGCAGCTTCGCGACAGGGGGCGCGAGAGACACTGAAGCTTTCTTT